These 32 T cell receptor beta chains came from one sample sequenced in a study of T cells in localized non-small cell lung cancer. Generated by immunoSEQ multiplex PCR, the TCRdb table keeps only in-frame clones and is missing some. The sample lists roughly 31,000 clones; roughly nine tenths were seen once. The specimen comprised peripheral blood, sampled before any cancer treatment. The source is a woman aged 40-70 years with stage I lung adenocarcinoma.

CDR3 in amino acids: CASSLSKDRSYEQYF. In DNA, the CDR3 is TGTGCCAGCAGTCTGAGCAAGGACAGATCCTACGAGCAGTACTTC. This chain links TRBV27 with TRBJ2-7; a possible D gene is TRBD1 (6 bases). The V gene's germline CDR1 is MNHEY and CDR2 SMNVEV (reference sequence). This CDR3 contains 15 residues. V was pared by 5 bases and J by 1 base, with 15 bases between.

The chain employs TRBV7-9 and TRBJ1-2; D is perhaps TRBD1 (5 bases). The CDR3 loop spans 14 amino acids. Germline loops: CDR1 SEHNR, CDR2 FQNEAQ (reference sequence). V was trimmed by 5 bases and J by 3 bases, leaving 13 bases between them. Here the CDR3 DNA reads TGTGCCAGCAGCCGGGACCGTCGAGACTATGGCTACACCTTC. This translates into CASSRDRRDYGYTF. Looking up the rest from reference TRBV7-9 and TRBJ1-2 gives the full variable domain: DTGVSQNPRHKITKRGQNVTFRCDPISEHNRLYWYRQTLGQGPEFLTYFQNEAQLEKSRLLSDRFSAERPKGSFSTLEIQRTEQGDSAMYLCASSRDRRDYGYTFGSGTRLTVV.

The chain carries TRBV29-1 and TRBJ1-2; no firm D call. Deletions cut 4 bases from V and 7 bases from J, with 10 bases between. There are 11 residues in the CDR3. CDR1 and CDR2 (germline): SQVTM, ANQGSEA. The CDR3 region has the DNA TGCAGCGTTGCGTCGGGGTCTGGCTACACCTTC. Translating gives CSVASGSGYTF.

The J gene is TRBJ2-5, the V gene TRBV4-2; a possible D gene is TRBD2 (5 bases). The CDR3 is 16 amino acids. Germline CDR1 LGHNA, CDR2 YNFKEQ. V was trimmed by 0 bases and J by 5 bases, leaving 16 bases between them. CDR3 sequence: CASSQDVSDRGETQYF. The CDR3 DNA sequence: TGTGCCAGCAGCCAAGATGTAAGCGACCGAGGGGAGACCCAGTACTTC.

The CDR3 sequence is CSVERAENTEAFF. In DNA form, the CDR3 reads TGCAGCGTTGAAAGGGCCGAGAACACTGAAGCTTTCTTT. This chain joins TRBV29-1 and TRBJ1-1; D not resolved. With 2 bases removed from V and 1 base from J, the gap between germline ends came to 8 bases. Germline-derived CDR1 and CDR2 are SQVTM and ANQGSEA. The CDR3 has 13 residues.

V is TRBV6-1 and J is TRBJ1-1, with a tentative D call TRBD1 (5 bases). Germline V gene data show CDR1 as MNHNS and CDR2 as SASEGT. Trimming cost V 7 bases and J 1 base, with 16 bases left between them. The CDR3 consists of 15 residues. This CDR3 is CASIKGVGRNTEAFF. In nucleotides, the CDR3 is TGTGCCAGCATCAAAGGGGTGGGGAGGAACACTGAAGCTTTCTTT.

The chain links TRBV7-2 to TRBJ1-1, with unresolved D. The CDR3 is 12 amino acids. The germline V and J ends were trimmed by 1 base and 7 bases, with 7 bases remaining between them. Germline CDR1 is SGHTA and CDR2 is FQGNSA. This CDR3 is CASSLGRFEAFF. The CDR3 DNA sequence: TGTGCCAGCAGCTTAGGACGGTTTGAAGCTTTCTTT.

V usage is TRBV19 and J usage is TRBJ1-5; D possibly corresponds to TRBD1 (6 bases). Trimming shortened V by 2 bases and J by 5 bases, and 10 bases separated the two germline ends. The CDR3 extends over 14 amino acids. From germline, CDR1 is LNHDA and CDR2 SQIVND (reference sequence). As DNA, the CDR3 is TGTGCCAGTAGTATACAGGGGACTGATCAGCCCCAGCATTTT. Protein: CASSIQGTDQPQHF.

The chain joins TRBV30 to TRBJ1-2; TRBD1 is a possible D gene (6 bases). The V and J ends lost 0 bases and 4 bases respectively, with 12 bases between them. This CDR3 has 14 residues. The germline CDR1 and CDR2 sequences are GTSNPN and SVGIG (reference sequence). The chain's CDR3 is CAWSVKGGRYGYTF. CDR3 bases: TGTGCCTGGAGTGTAAAGGGGGGACGCTATGGCTACACCTTC. The full variable domain, with the rest looked up from reference TRBV30 and TRBJ1-2, is SQTIHQWPATLVQPVGSPLSLECTVEGTSNPNLYWYRQAAGRGLQLLFYSVGIGQISSEVPQNLSASRPQDRQFILSSKKLLLSDSGFYLCAWSVKGGRYGYTFGSGTRLTVV.

The rearrangement uses TRBV28 and TRBJ2-7; D is uncertain. CDR3 length: 12 amino acids. The V end lost 5 bases, the J end lost 5 bases, and 10 bases lay between the germline ends. Germline loops: CDR1 MDHEN, CDR2 SYDVKM. CDR3 residues: CASSPSVDEQYF. The CDR3 region has the DNA TGTGCCAGCAGTCCCTCTGTGGACGAGCAGTACTTC.

The genes are TRBV5-1 and TRBJ2-7, with D hard to call. Trimming left V 2 bases short and J 2 bases short, with 8 bases between. CDR3 length equals 13 residues. CDR1 is SGHRS, CDR2 YFSETQ, per germline. The CDR3 loop reads CASSFDKAYEQYF. The CDR3 nucleotides are TGCGCCAGCAGCTTTGACAAAGCCTACGAGCAGTACTTC.

The chain uses TRBV19 and TRBJ1-1; the D is unclear. Germline lookup yields CDR1 LNHDA and CDR2 SQIVND (reference sequence). Trimming stripped 3 bases from V and 0 bases from J, with 8 bases between. This CDR3 spans 14 amino acids. CDR3 protein: CASSIPRMNTEAFF. For the CDR3, the DNA is TGTGCCAGTAGTATTCCACGGATGAACACTGAAGCTTTCTTT.

This rearrangement joins TRBV5-8 to TRBJ1-2; possibly TRBD1 for D (6 bases). CDR3 length: 13 amino acids. Germline CDR1 SGHTS, CDR2 YDEGEE. Trimming cost V 1 base and J 8 bases, with 12 bases left between them. The CDR3 DNA reads TGTGCCAGCAGCTTGACTACAGGGAAAGGCTACACCTTC. Translating it yields CASSLTTGKGYTF.

This clone was observed once. The genes are TRBV6-1 and TRBJ2-7; TRBD2 agrees at 11 bases. CDR3 length: 15 residues. Germline assignment: CDR1 MNHNS and CDR2 SASEGT. V shed 11 bases and J 4 bases; nucleotides not matched to a gene: 13. The CDR3 DNA reads TGTGCCTCCGAGATCCTAGCGGGGGGCTTTTACGAGCAGTACTTC. Translated, it gives CASEILAGGFYEQYF.

This chain uses TRBV28 with TRBJ1-1; D ambiguous. Germline V gene data show CDR1 as MDHEN and CDR2 as SYDVKM. Between the trimmed V and J ends, which lost 3 bases and 1 base, there was a span of 9 bases. The CDR3 has 14 residues. The CDR3 sequence: CASSFIGTNTEAFF. DNA for the CDR3: TGTGCCAGCAGTTTTATAGGAACGAACACTGAAGCTTTCTTT.

The chain carries TRBV23-1 and TRBJ2-1, with a tentative D call TRBD1 (5 bases). TRBV23-1 is an ORF, with its function uncertain. This CDR3 is 15 amino acids long. Trimming left V 0 bases short and J 1 base short, with 7 bases between. The chain's CDR3 is CASSQSRASYNEQFF. The CDR3 bases are TGCGCCAGCAGTCAATCCAGGGCGTCCTACAATGAGCAGTTCTTC.

The chain joins TRBV19 to TRBJ2-1; 7 bases are shared with TRBD1. V trimming: 6 bases; J trimming: 5 bases; junction bases outside the gene matches: 4. The germline V gene encodes CDR1 LNHDA and CDR2 SQIVND (reference sequence). This CDR3 contains 13 residues. CDR3 in amino acids: CASSLDRDNEQFF. CDR3 nucleotides: TGTGCCAGTAGCCTAGACAGGGACAATGAGCAGTTCTTC.

V is TRBV2 and J is TRBJ1-4, with 7 bases fitting TRBD1. The CDR3 is 13 residues long. Germline V gene sequence: CDR1 SNHLY, CDR2 FYNNEI. V lost 6 bases, J lost 8 bases, and 6 bases stayed unmatched. This CDR3 reads CASRRTGVEKLFF. The CDR3 bases are TGTGCCAGCAGGAGAACAGGGGTGGAAAAACTGTTTTTT.

Turning to this clone: This sample includes further DNA sequences coding for the same CDR3. This chain joins TRBV6-1 and TRBJ2-7; D ambiguous. Germline V lookup: CDR1 MNHNS, CDR2 SASEGT. V lost 7 bases and J 0 bases, leaving 16 bases between the germline ends. The CDR3 is 15 residues long. CDR3 nucleotides: TGTGCCAGCAAGTATGGCGGAACCAGCTCCTACGAGCAGTACTTC. Protein sequence: CASKYGGTSSYEQYF.

The chain recombines TRBV29-1 with TRBJ1-5; 8 bases line up with TRBD1. The length of the CDR3 is 13 residues. The trim removed 2 bases at V and 7 bases at J, leaving 4 bases unmatched. Per the germline V gene, CDR1 is SQVTM and CDR2 is ANQGSEA. The CDR3 region is CSVESDRGQPQHF. The CDR3 nucleotides are TGCAGCGTTGAATCCGACAGGGGACAGCCCCAGCATTTT.

The CDR3 spells CASSLEGNRGLETDTQYF. The DNA of the CDR3 is TGTGCCAGCAGCTTGGAAGGAAACAGGGGGCTGGAAACAGATACGCAGTATTTT. V usage is TRBV5-4 and J usage is TRBJ2-3; TRBD1 aligns across 9 bases. The junction had 11 bases not matched to a gene; V was cut back by 0 bases and J by 3 bases. The CDR3 consists of 18 residues. Germline V gene lookup returns CDR1 SGHNT and CDR2 YYREEE (reference sequence).

This chain joins TRBV12-5 and TRBJ2-1; maybe TRBD2 (5 bases). Germline CDR1 LGHNT, CDR2 FRNRAP. The CDR3 covers 16 residues. Deletions cut 0 bases from V and 0 bases from J, with 9 bases between. In nucleotides, the CDR3 is TGTGCTAGTGGTTTGGTACTAAGCGGCTCCTACAATGAGCAGTTCTTC. Amino acids: CASGLVLSGSYNEQFF.

This sequence joins TRBV28 and TRBJ2-7; D unresolved. Germline CDR1 and CDR2: MDHEN and SYDVKM. This CDR3 is built from 13 residues. Trimming took 2 bases from V and 3 from J, leaving 8 bases between them. CDR3 amino acids: CASSLGVYYEQYF. The CDR3 DNA reads as TGTGCCAGCAGTTTAGGGGTTTACTACGAGCAGTACTTC. Combining the CDR3 with reference TRBV28 and TRBJ2-7 gives the whole variable domain DVKVTQSSRYLVKRTGEKVFLECVQDMDHENMFWYRQDPGLGLRLIYFSYDVKMKEKGDIPEGYSVSREKKERFSLILESASTNQTSMYLCASSLGVYYEQYFGPGTRLTVT.

The chain employs TRBV7-9 and TRBJ2-7; possibly TRBD2 for D (5 bases). Germline V gene sequence: CDR1 SEHNR, CDR2 FQNEAQ (reference sequence). There are 12 residues in the CDR3. The V end was cut by 5 bases, the J end by 2 bases, with 7 bases between. CDR3 nucleotides: TGTGCCAGCAGCGAGGGAGCCTACGAGCAGTACTTC. Translated: CASSEGAYEQYF.

This clone came up once. The rearrangement joins TRBV5-4 to TRBJ2-1; no firm D call. V was shortened by 6 bases and J by 8 bases, with 15 bases between the two germline ends. Germline V gene data show CDR1 as SGHNT and CDR2 as YYREEE (reference sequence). This CDR3 has 13 residues. CDR3 sequence: CASTEFGVDEQFF. CDR3 DNA sequence: TGTGCCAGCACCGAGTTTGGGGTCGATGAGCAGTTCTTC.

J is TRBJ2-5 and V is TRBV9; 7 positions agree with TRBD1. The ends lost 0 bases at V and 5 bases at J; junction bases unmatched: 4. The CDR3 has 14 residues. Germline values: CDR1 SGDLS, CDR2 YYNGEE. CDR3 sequence (DNA): TGTGCCAGCAGCGTAGAGGGGGCGGCGGAGACCCAGTACTTC. It translates to CASSVEGAAETQYF.

J is TRBJ2-2 and V is TRBV9, with a weak D call TRBD1 (6 bases). This CDR3 is 16 amino acids long. CDR1 and CDR2 from the germline V gene are SGDLS and YYNGEE. The V end was cut by 0 bases, the J end by 3 bases, with 12 bases between. This CDR3 reads CASSVAGRGYTGELFF. Written as DNA, the CDR3 is TGTGCCAGCAGCGTAGCCGGCAGGGGTTACACCGGGGAGCTGTTTTTT.

J is TRBJ2-7 and V is TRBV2, with 8 bases identical to TRBD1. CDR3 length: 14 residues. With V trimmed by 6 bases and J by 6 bases, 10 bases remained unmatched. Germline V gene data show CDR1 as SNHLY and CDR2 as FYNNEI. The CDR3 protein is CASRAGTGFGEQYF. The CDR3 DNA sequence: TGTGCCAGCAGGGCCGGGACAGGCTTTGGCGAGCAGTACTTC.

The chain has TRBV13 and TRBJ2-3; D is undetermined. V was cut by 0 bases and J by 6 bases, with 13 bases left in between. Germline V gives CDR1 PRHDT, CDR2 FYEKMQ (reference sequence). CDR3 size: 15 residues. The CDR3 here is CASSLGQARMDTQYF. CDR3 bases: TGTGCCAGCAGCTTAGGTCAGGCAAGGATGGATACGCAGTATTTT.

The rearrangement links TRBV10-1 to TRBJ1-1; perhaps TRBD1 as D (6 bases). There are 15 residues in the CDR3. The V gene lost 0 bases and the J gene lost 3 bases, with 11 bases spanning the gap. Germline-derived CDR1 and CDR2 are WNHNN and SYGVQD (reference sequence). CDR3 region: CASSESGTGYTEAFF. CDR3 bases: TGCGCCAGCAGTGAGTCTGGAACAGGGTACACTGAAGCTTTCTTT.

The J gene is TRBJ2-7, the V gene TRBV6-1, with D hard to call. The V gene's germline CDR1 is MNHNS and CDR2 SASEGT. There are 12 residues in the CDR3. The V and J ends lost 2 bases and 6 bases respectively, with 8 bases between them. The CDR3 protein is CASSEISPEQYF. The CDR3, as DNA: TGTGCCAGCAGTGAAATTTCCCCCGAGCAGTACTTC.

The V call is TRBV5-1, the J call TRBJ2-3; no reliable D call. Deletions cut 5 bases from V and 1 base from J, with 8 bases between. CDR3 size: 13 residues. Germline V lookup: CDR1 SGHRS, CDR2 YFSETQ. Written as DNA, the CDR3 is TGCGCCAGCAGTTCTACGCGCACAGATACGCAGTATTTT. Its protein product is CASSSTRTDTQYF.